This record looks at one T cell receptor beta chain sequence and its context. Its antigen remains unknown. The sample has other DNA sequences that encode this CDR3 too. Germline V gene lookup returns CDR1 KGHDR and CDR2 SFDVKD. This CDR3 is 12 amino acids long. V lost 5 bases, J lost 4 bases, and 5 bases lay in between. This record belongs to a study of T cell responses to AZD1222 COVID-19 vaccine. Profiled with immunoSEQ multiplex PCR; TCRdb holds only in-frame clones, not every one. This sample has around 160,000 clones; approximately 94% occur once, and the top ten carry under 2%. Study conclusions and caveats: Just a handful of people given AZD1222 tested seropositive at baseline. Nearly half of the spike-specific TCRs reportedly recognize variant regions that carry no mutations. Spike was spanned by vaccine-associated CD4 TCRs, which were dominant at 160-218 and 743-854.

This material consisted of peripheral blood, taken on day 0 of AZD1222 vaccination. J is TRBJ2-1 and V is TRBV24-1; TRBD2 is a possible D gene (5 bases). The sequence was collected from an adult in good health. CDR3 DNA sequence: TGTGCCACCAGTGGAGGGTACAATGAGCAGTTCTTC. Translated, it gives CATSGGYNEQFF.